What follows are 5 T cell receptor beta chains derived from one specimen sequenced in a study of T cell clusters in autoimmune cytopenias. TRB rearrangements were amplified by touch-down multiplex PCR with mixed TRB-A/B primers. From the multiplex PCR reads, TCRdb lists one entry per CDR3 protein and no DNA. This sample's table reports under 8,500 distinct CDR3 sequences. Each sample's input was 200 to 250 ng genomic DNA, 30,000 to 45,000 genome equivalents. Sample: peripheral blood. The receptors here all came from a human donor with an autoimmune cytopenia or autoimmune hepatitis (not recorded which).

This clonotype shows up as medium-sized by frequency. The chain couples TRBV19 to TRBJ1-5; TCRdb lists TRBD1, though no DNA is available to test this call. The CDR3 sequence is 16 residues long. Germline V gene lookup returns CDR1 LNHDA and CDR2 SQIVND (reference sequence). The CDR3: CASSTDRTNSNQPQHF.

This sequence joins TRBV20-1 and TRBJ2-2; with no DNA, the TCRdb D assignment of TRBD1 cannot be verified. Germline-derived CDR1 and CDR2 are DFQATT and SNEGSKA (reference sequence). The CDR3 runs to 15 residues. CDR3 protein: CSARTSGGGTGELFF.

This chain's CDR3 is CSAGGQGEGYTF. V is TRBV20-1 and J is TRBJ1-2; TCRdb picks TRBD1, but there is no DNA to check that call. The CDR3 is 12 amino acids. From germline, CDR1 is DFQATT and CDR2 SNEGSKA (reference sequence).

The chain links TRBV7-2 to TRBJ2-1. The CDR3 is 14 residues long. Germline V gene data show CDR1 as SGHTA and CDR2 as FQGNSA. CDR3: CASSLTRRVNEQFF.

This clonotype is deemed medium-sized by its frequency. V gene TRBV29-1 combines with J gene TRBJ2-5; without DNA, the TCRdb call of TRBD2 cannot be checked. CDR1 is SQVTM and CDR2 is ANQGSEA in the germline V gene. This CDR3 comprises 16 residues. The CDR3 sequence: CSVEGLAGGNRETQYF.